Listed below are T cell receptor beta chains from one sample, sequenced in a study of OX40 agonist ivuxolimab in advanced cancers. Here immunoSEQ multiplex PCR was the method, and the copy in TCRdb shows in-frame clones only, minus some. The sample contains 68,000 or so clones, about 82% of which appear only once. The starting material was CD4+ or CD8+ T cells sorted from blood, obtained in a trial of the OX40 agonist ivuxolimab. The receptors were sampled from an adult with an advanced solid tumor such as melanoma, head and neck, liver or kidney cancer. CDR3s include the opening cysteine and the closing phenylalanine or tryptophan. Fields, in order: D gene, J gene, V gene, clone size, CDR3 protein, CDR3 DNA. The D gene is left open where the match is weak. Expanded clones are given a class, and other clones once, few, many or no size at all.

>NA|TRBJ2-3|TRBV4-1|NA
CAAGGGSTDTQYF
TGCGCCGCCGGAGGGGGGAGCACAGATACGCAGTATTTT
>TRBD1|TRBJ2-7|TRBV7-2|NA
CASSRPGTGVYEQYF
TGTGCCAGCAGCCGCCCCGGGACAGGGGTCTACGAGCAGTACTTC
>NA|TRBJ1-1|TRBV10-3|NA
CAISDSSKGNTEAFF
TGTGCCATCAGTGATTCGAGCAAAGGCAACACTGAAGCTTTCTTT
>NA|TRBJ1-5|TRBV6-5|once
CASSYTVNQPQHF
TGTGCCAGCAGTTACACAGTTAATCAGCCCCAGCATTTT
>TRBD2|TRBJ2-2|TRBV10-3|NA
CAISEGHSGATANTGELFF
TGTGCCATCAGTGAGGGTCATAGCGGGGCTACCGCGAACACCGGGGAGCTGTTTTTT
>TRBD1|TRBJ2-1|TRBV5-1|NA
CASSFIQTGGIGNEQFF
TGCGCCAGCAGCTTTATACAAACAGGGGGAATCGGCAATGAGCAGTTCTTC
>NA|TRBJ1-3|TRBV28|few
CASSIWGISGNTIYF
TGTGCCAGCAGCATATGGGGGATCTCTGGAAACACCATATATTTT
>NA|TRBJ2-1|TRBV10-3|NA
CAISDPGGLTYNEQFF
TGTGCCATCAGTGACCCCGGGGGGCTTACCTACAATGAGCAGTTCTTC
>NA|TRBJ2-1|TRBV9|NA
CASSVEAAPYNEQFF
TGTGCCAGCAGCGTAGAGGCAGCCCCCTACAATGAGCAGTTCTTC
>NA|TRBJ2-2|TRBV19|NA
CASSKTANTGELFF
TGTGCCAGTAGTAAGACAGCGAACACCGGGGAGCTGTTTTTT
>NA|TRBJ1-5|TRBV28|NA
CASTDDNRRAQHF
TGTGCCAGCACCGATGATAACAGGCGGGCCCAGCATTTT
>NA|TRBJ2-5|TRBV28|NA
CASSYPLGSETQYF
TGTGCCAGCAGTTACCCCCTGGGATCAGAGACCCAGTACTTC
>TRBD2|TRBJ2-1|TRBV9|NA
CASSAGTSGGIEQFF
TGTGCCAGCAGCGCGGGGACTAGCGGGGGGATTGAGCAGTTCTTC
>NA|TRBJ2-1|TRBV4-3|NA
CASSQDQKDNEQFF
TGCGCCAGCAGCCAAGATCAGAAAGACAATGAGCAGTTCTTC
>TRBD2|TRBJ2-2|TRBV5-1|once
CASSLASGGATGELFF
TGCGCCAGCAGCTTGGCTAGCGGGGGCGCCACCGGGGAGCTGTTTTTT
>TRBD1|TRBJ2-5|TRBV6-1|NA
CASRATGPTQYF
TGTGCCAGCAGGGCGACAGGGCCGACCCAGTACTTC
>NA|TRBJ1-1|TRBV7-2|NA
CASSLRQAGAEAFF
TGTGCCAGCAGCTTACGGCAGGCGGGGGCTGAAGCTTTCTTT
>TRBD1|TRBJ1-2|TRBV4-1|NA
CASSQEGQLLGYTF
TGCGCCAGCAGCCAAGAGGGACAGCTCTTGGGCTACACCTTC
>NA|TRBJ2-7|TRBV5-1|once
CASSAPGTYEQYF
TGCGCCAGCAGCGCCCCGGGGACCTACGAGCAGTACTTC
>NA|TRBJ2-1|TRBV28|NA
CASNKRRGAEGNEQFF
TGTGCCAGCAACAAACGGAGGGGGGCCGAGGGAAATGAGCAGTTCTTC
>TRBD2|TRBJ2-1|TRBV5-1|NA
CASSLVSGGADEQFF
TGCGCCAGCAGCTTGGTTAGCGGGGGGGCCGATGAGCAGTTCTTC
>NA|TRBJ1-3|TRBV5-1|NA
CASSLDLESGNTIYF
TGCGCCAGCAGCTTGGATTTGGAATCCGGAAACACCATATATTTT
>NA|TRBJ1-4|TRBV29-1|NA
CSVGLGGGNEKLFF
TGCAGCGTTGGGCTTGGGGGGGGTAATGAAAAACTGTTTTTT
>NA|TRBJ2-5|TRBV19|NA
CASTGRIGETQYF
TGTGCCAGTACAGGCAGGATAGGGGAGACCCAGTACTTC
>NA|TRBJ2-2|TRBV6-4|NA
CASSDDTNTGELFF
TGTGCCAGCAGTGATGATACGAACACCGGGGAGCTGTTTTTT
>TRBD1|TRBJ2-5|TRBV5-6|NA
CASSFRLDRVKETQYF
TGTGCCAGCAGCTTCCGGTTGGACAGGGTTAAAGAGACCCAGTACTTC
>NA|TRBJ2-3|TRBV7-6|NA
CASSLPGDTQYF
TGTGCCAGCAGCTTGCCGGGGGATACGCAGTATTTT
>NA|TRBJ1-5|TRBV18|NA
CASSLLNQPQHF
TGTGCCAGCTCACTACTAAATCAGCCCCAGCATTTT
>NA|TRBJ2-7|TRBV28|once
CASSPDSYEQYF
TGTGCCAGCAGCCCAGACAGCTACGAGCAGTACTTC
>NA|TRBJ2-7|TRBV30|medium-sized
CAWSPSSYEQYF
TGTGCCTGGAGTCCCTCGTCCTACGAGCAGTACTTC
>NA|TRBJ2-3|TRBV5-1|few
CASSLAGDHTDTQYF
TGCGCCAGCAGCTTGGCAGGGGACCACACAGATACGCAGTATTTT
>TRBD2|TRBJ2-1|TRBV27|NA
CASSPKGLAGRNEQFF
TGTGCCAGCAGTCCAAAGGGACTAGCGGGCCGTAATGAGCAGTTCTTC
>TRBD2|TRBJ2-1|TRBV2|NA
CASRGGSSYNEQFF
TGTGCCAGCAGGGGCGGGAGCTCCTACAATGAGCAGTTCTTC
>NA|TRBJ2-1|TRBV5-1|NA
CASSFGDNEQFF
TGCGCCAGCAGCTTCGGGGACAATGAGCAGTTCTTC
>NA|TRBJ2-3|TRBV11-2|NA
CASSLDQLETDTQYF
TGTGCCAGCAGCTTAGATCAGCTAGAAACAGATACGCAGTATTTT
>TRBD1|TRBJ2-1|TRBV30|NA
CAWRDRGSYNEQFF
TGTGCCTGGAGGGACAGGGGTTCCTACAATGAGCAGTTCTTC
>NA|TRBJ2-1|TRBV10-2|NA
CASRGGVLGNEQFF
TGCGCCTCCCGAGGAGGGGTTTTGGGTAATGAGCAGTTCTTC
>TRBD1|TRBJ1-2|TRBV18|NA
CASSPNRDSPNYGYTF
TGTGCCAGCTCACCTAATCGGGACAGCCCTAACTATGGCTACACCTTC
>TRBD1|TRBJ1-1|TRBV7-9|NA
CASSSTGFETEAFF
TGTGCCAGCAGCTCGACAGGGTTTGAGACTGAAGCTTTCTTT
>NA|TRBJ1-3|TRBV5-4|few
CASSSGGPGNTIYF
TGTGCCAGCAGTTCGGGGGGACCTGGAAACACCATATATTTT
>TRBD1|TRBJ1-3|TRBV18|NA
CASSHSLTGSVDTIYF
TGTGCCAGCTCGCACTCTCTGACAGGGAGTGTCGACACCATATATTTT
>TRBD2|TRBJ2-1|TRBV4-2|NA
CASSPGGGYNEQFF
TGTGCCAGCAGCCCTGGCGGGGGGTACAATGAGCAGTTCTTC
>TRBD2|TRBJ2-7|TRBV27|NA
CASSSGLAASYEQYF
TGTGCCAGCAGTTCAGGACTAGCGGCCTCCTACGAGCAGTACTTC
>NA|TRBJ2-7|TRBV7-2|NA
CASSGSSGGLNEQYF
TGTGCCAGCAGTGGTTCGTCTGGCGGGCTCAACGAGCAGTACTTC
>TRBD1|TRBJ1-1|TRBV15|NA
CACCRGLNTEAFF
TGTGCCTGCTGTAGGGGGCTGAACACTGAAGCTTTCTTT
>NA|TRBJ1-1|TRBV7-3|NA
CASSLTDQAEAFF
TGTGCCAGCAGCTTAACGGATCAGGCGGAAGCTTTCTTT
>TRBD1|TRBJ2-7|TRBV28|few
CASTRDRAPYEQYF
TGTGCCAGCACCAGAGACAGGGCACCATACGAGCAGTACTTC
>NA|TRBJ1-4|TRBV6-6|NA
CASSPPGAREKLFF
TGTGCCAGCAGTCCCCCGGGGGCACGGGAAAAACTGTTTTTT
>NA|TRBJ2-3|TRBV30|NA
CAWSFGTDTQYF
TGTGCCTGGAGTTTTGGCACAGATACGCAGTATTTT